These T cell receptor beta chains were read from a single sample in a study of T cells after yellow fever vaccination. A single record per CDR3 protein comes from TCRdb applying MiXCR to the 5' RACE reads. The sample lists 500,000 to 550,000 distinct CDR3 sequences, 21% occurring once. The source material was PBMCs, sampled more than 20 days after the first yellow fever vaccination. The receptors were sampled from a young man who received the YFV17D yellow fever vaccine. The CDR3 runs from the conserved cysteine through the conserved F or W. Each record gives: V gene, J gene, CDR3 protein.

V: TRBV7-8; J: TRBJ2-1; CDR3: CASNEGAFLSYNEQFF
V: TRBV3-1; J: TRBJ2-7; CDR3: CASSHGNYEQYF
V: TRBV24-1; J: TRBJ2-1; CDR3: CATSDFTKQFF
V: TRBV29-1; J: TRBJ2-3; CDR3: CSGRTSGGVSDTQYF
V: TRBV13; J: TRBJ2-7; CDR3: CASSSTSGGGSQYF
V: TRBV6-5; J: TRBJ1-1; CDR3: CASSYTGEAFF
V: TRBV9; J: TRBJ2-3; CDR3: CASSPQGIHADTQYF
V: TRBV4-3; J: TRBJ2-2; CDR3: CASSQRTPGGSGTGELFF
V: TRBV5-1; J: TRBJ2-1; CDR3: CASSLYWAYNEQFF
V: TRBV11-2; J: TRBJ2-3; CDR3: CASSFRDRVTDTQYF
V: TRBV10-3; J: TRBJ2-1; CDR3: CATSGPGTGEQFF
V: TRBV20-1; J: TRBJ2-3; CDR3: CSPFKGGATDTQYF
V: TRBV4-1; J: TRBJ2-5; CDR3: CASSQSNIQETQYF
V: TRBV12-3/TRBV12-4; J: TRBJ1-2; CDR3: CASSSYHGYTF
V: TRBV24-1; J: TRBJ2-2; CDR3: CATSEPGLDDSGELFF
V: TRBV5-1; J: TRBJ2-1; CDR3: CASSLGQAGDEQFF
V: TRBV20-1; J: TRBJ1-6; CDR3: CSAREIDRGHSPLHF
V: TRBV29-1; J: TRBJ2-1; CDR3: CSGWDRGVNEQFF
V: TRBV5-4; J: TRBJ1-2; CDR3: CASSLPKPTGGYTF
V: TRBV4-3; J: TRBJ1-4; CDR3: CASSQGTGRTTNEKLFF
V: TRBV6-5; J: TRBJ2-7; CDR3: CASSYSGAVYEQYF
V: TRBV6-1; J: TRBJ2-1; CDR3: CASRRAGVDNEQFF
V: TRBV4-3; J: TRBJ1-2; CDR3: CASSQVSARLNYGYTF
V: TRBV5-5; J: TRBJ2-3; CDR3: CASTSGTSTDTQYF
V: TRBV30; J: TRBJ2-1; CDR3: CAWSRRNEQFF
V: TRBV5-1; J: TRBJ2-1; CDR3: CASSSGIIGNEQFF
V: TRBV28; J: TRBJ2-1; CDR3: CASMVVRVGVSYNEQFF
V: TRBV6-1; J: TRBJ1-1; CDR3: CASSDQAGTNTEAFF
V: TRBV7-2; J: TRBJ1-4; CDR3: CASSPGGKLFF
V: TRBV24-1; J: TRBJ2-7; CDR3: CATSDLPGGPGYEQYF
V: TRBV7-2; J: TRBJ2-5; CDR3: CASSLGPGQGVETQYF
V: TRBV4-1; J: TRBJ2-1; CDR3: CASSQRLTGGSYNEQSF
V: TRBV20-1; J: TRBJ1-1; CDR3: CSARDLQQYMNTEAFF
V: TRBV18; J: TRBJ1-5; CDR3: CASSPEGAVNQPQHF
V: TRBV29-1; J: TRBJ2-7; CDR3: CSAADRPGYEQYF
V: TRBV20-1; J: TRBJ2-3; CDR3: CSALTSPSTDTQYF
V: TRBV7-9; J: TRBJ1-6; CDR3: CASSLGETVQSPLHF
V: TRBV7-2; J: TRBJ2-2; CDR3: CASTLSPQSGELFF
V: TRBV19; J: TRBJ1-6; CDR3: CASGTPVPIGSPLHF
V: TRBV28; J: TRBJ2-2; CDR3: CASSFSGYNTGELFF